These 2 T cell receptor beta chains were sequenced from one sample in a study of T cell responses to AZD1222 COVID-19 vaccine. TCRdb's copy holds only in-frame clones and misses some; the assay was immunoSEQ multiplex PCR. The sample lists approximately 90,000 clones; around 90% were seen once. This sample comprised peripheral blood, obtained on day 0 of AZD1222 vaccination. These receptors were taken from an adult in good health.

The chain recombines TRBV7-2 with TRBJ2-7; a possible D gene is TRBD2 (6 bases). V was trimmed by 5 bases and J by 3 bases, leaving 17 bases between them. The germline gives CDR1 SGHTA, CDR2 FQGNSA. The CDR3 totals 15 residues. Written as DNA, the CDR3 is TGTGCCAGCAGCATGGGCCTAGCGATAAGCTACGAGCAGTACTTC. Protein sequence: CASSMGLAISYEQYF.

V is TRBV2 and J is TRBJ2-1, with unresolved D. V lost 2 bases, J lost 2 bases, and 1 base lay in between. Germline lookup yields CDR1 SNHLY and CDR2 FYNNEI. This CDR3 spans 12 amino acids. The CDR3: CASSETYNEQFF. The CDR3 DNA reads as TGTGCCAGCAGTGAAACCTACAATGAGCAGTTCTTC.